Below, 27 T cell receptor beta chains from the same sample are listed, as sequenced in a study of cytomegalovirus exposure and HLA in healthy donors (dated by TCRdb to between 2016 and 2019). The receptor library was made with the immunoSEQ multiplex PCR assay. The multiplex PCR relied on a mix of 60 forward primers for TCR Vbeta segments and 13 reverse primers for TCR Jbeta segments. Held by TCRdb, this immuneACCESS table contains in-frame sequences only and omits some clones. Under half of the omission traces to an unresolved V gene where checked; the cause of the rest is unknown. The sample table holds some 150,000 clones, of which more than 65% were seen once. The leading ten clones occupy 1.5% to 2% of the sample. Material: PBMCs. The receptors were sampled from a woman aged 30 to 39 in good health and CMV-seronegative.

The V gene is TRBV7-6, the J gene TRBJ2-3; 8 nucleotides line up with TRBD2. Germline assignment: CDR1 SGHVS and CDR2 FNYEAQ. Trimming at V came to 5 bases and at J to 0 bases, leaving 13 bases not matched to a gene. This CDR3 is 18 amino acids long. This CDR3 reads CASSPPGVRGVSTDTQYF. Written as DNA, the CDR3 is TGTGCCAGCAGCCCGCCAGGGGTGCGGGGGGTTAGCACAGATACGCAGTATTTT.

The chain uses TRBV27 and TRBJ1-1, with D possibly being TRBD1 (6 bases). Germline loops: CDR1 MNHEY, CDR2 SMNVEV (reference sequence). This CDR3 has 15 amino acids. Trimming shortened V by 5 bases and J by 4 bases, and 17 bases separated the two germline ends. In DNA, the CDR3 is TGTGCCAGCAGTGAGCCAGGGGCTCGGGTCACTGAAGCTTTCTTT. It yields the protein CASSEPGARVTEAFF.

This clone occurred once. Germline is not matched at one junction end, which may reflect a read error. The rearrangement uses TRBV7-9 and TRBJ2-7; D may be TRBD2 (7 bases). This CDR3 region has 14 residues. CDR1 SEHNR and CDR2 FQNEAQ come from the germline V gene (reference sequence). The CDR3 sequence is CSSSLGGGRFEQYF. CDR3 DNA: TGTTCCAGCAGCTTAGGGGGGGGGCGCTTCGAGCAGTACTTC.

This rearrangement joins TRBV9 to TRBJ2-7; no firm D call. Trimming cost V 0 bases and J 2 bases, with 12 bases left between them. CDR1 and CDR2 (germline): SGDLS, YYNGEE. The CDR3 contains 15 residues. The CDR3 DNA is TGTGCCAGCAGCGTAGACTATTCGAACCCCTACGAGCAGTACTTC. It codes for CASSVDYSNPYEQYF.

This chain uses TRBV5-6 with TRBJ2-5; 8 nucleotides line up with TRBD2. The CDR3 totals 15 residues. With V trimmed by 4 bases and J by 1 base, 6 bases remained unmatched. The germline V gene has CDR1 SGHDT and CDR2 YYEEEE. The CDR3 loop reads CASSVSLAGQETQYF. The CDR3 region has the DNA TGTGCCAGCAGCGTGAGCCTAGCGGGCCAAGAGACCCAGTACTTC.

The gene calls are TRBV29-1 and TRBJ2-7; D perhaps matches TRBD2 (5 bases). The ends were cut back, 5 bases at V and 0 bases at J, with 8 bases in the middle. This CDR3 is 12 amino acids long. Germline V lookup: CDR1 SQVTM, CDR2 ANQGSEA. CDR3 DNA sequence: TGCAGCGTTATCGGGATCTCCTACGAGCAGTACTTC. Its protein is CSVIGISYEQYF.

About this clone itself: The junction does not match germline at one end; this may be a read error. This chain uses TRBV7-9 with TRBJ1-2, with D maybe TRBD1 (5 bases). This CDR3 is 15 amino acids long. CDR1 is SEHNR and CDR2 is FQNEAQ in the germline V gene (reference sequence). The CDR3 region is CASSLDGQGNDGYTF. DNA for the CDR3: TGTGCCAGCAGCTTAGACGGCCAGGGTAACGATGGCTACACCTTC.

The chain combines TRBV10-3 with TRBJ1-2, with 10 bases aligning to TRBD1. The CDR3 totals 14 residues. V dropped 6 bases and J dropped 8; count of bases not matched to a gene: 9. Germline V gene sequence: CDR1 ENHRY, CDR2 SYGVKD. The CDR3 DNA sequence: TGTGCCATCAGGAGGACAGGGGGAGATCAAGGCTACACCTTC. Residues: CAIRRTGGDQGYTF.

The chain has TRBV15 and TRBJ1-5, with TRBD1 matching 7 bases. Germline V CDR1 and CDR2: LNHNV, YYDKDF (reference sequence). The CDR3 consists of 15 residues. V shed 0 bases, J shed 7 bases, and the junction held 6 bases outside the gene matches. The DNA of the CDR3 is TGTGCCACCAGCAGAGATCGACAGGGACAGCAGCCCCAGCATTTT. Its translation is CATSRDRQGQQPQHF.

CDR3 DNA: TGTGCCTGGACCAGGACAAACCAAGAGACCCAGTACTTC. Protein: CAWTRTNQETQYF. The chain recombines TRBV30 with TRBJ2-5; possible D gene TRBD1, 5 bases. Trimming pared 4 bases from V and 0 bases from J, leaving 9 bases between. The CDR3 sequence is 13 residues long. CDR1 and CDR2 (germline): GTSNPN, SVGIG (reference sequence).

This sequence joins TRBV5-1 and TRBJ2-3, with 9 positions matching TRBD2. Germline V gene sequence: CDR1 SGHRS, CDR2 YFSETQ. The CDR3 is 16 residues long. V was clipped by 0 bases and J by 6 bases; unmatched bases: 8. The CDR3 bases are TGCGCCAGCAGCTTGGGCCTAGCGGGGACGGGCGATACGCAGTATTTT. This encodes CASSLGLAGTGDTQYF.

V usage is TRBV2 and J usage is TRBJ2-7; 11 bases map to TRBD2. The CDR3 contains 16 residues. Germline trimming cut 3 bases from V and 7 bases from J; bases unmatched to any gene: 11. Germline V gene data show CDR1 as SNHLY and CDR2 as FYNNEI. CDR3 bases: TGTGCCAGCAGTGAGGGGACTAGCGGACCTCTGGGGGAGCAGTACTTC. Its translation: CASSEGTSGPLGEQYF. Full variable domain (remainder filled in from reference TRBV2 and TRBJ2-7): EPEVTQTPSHQVTQMGQEVILRCVPISNHLYFYWYRQILGQKVEFLVSFYNNEISEKSEIFDDQFSVERPDGSNFTLKIRSTKLEDSAMYFCASSEGTSGPLGEQYFGPGTRLTVT.

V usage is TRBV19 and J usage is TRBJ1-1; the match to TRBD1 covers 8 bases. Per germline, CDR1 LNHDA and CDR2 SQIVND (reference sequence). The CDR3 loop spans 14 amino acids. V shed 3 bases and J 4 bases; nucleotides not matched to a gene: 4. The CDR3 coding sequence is TGTGCCAGTAGTATGGGGACAGGACTCACTGAAGCTTTCTTT. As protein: CASSMGTGLTEAFF.

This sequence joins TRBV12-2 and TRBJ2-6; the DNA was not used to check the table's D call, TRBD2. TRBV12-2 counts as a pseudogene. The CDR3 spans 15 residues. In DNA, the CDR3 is TGTGCAAGTCGCTTAAGCCTCGTGAGGGCCAACGTCCTGACTTTC. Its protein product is CASRLSLVRANVLTF.

Here the CDR3 reads CASSQDPPRPGTYEQYF. The DNA for the CDR3 is TGTGCCAGCAGCCAAGATCCCCCCCGACCAGGGACCTACGAGCAGTACTTC. The chain joins TRBV14 to TRBJ2-7; a weak D match, TRBD1 (5 bases). Germline CDR1 is SGHDN and CDR2 is FVKESK. The CDR3 consists of 17 residues. Trimming left V 0 bases short and J 2 bases short, with 17 bases between.

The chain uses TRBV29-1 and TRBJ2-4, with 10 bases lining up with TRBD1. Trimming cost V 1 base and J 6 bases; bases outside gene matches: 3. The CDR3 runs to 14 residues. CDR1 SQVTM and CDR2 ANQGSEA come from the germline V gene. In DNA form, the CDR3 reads TGCAGCGTTGAAGGGCGGACAGGGGGAAACATTCAGTACTTC. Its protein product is CSVEGRTGGNIQYF.

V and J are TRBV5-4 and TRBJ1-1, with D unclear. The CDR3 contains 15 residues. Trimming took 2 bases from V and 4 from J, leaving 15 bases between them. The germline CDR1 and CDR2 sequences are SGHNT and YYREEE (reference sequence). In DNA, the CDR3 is TGTGCCAGCAGCTTCCGGATTTCGGAGAGCACTGAAGCTTTCTTT. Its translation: CASSFRISESTEAFF. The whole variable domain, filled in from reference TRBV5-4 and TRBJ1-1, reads ETGVTQSPTHLIKTRGQQVTLRCSSQSGHNTVSWYQQALGQGPQFIFQYYREEENGRGNFPPRFSGLQFPNYSSELNVNALELDDSALYLCASSFRISESTEAFFGQGTRLTVV.

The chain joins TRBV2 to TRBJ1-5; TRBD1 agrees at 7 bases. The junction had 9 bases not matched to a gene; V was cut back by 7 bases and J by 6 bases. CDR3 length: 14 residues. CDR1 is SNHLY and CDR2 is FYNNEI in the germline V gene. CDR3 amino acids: CASNTDRAVQPQHF. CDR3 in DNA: TGTGCCAGCAATACTGACAGGGCGGTTCAGCCCCAGCATTTT.

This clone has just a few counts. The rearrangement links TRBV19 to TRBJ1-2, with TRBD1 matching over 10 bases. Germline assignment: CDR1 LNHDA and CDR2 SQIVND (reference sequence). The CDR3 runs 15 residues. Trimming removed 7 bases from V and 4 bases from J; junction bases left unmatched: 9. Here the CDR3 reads CASTISGTGVYGYTF. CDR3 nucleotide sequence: TGTGCCAGTACCATCTCCGGGACAGGGGTCTATGGCTACACCTTC.

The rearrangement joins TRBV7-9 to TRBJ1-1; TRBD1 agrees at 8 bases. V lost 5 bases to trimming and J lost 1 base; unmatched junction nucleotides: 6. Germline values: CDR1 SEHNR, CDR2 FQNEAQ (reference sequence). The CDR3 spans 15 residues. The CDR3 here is CASSEFDRGNTEAFF. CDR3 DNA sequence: TGTGCCAGCAGCGAATTCGACAGGGGGAACACTGAAGCTTTCTTT.

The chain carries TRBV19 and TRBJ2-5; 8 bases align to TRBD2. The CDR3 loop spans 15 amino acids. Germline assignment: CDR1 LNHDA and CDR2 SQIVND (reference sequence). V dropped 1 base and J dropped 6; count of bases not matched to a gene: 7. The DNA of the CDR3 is TGTGCCAGTAGTATAGTAGCGGGGTGGAGACAGACCCAGTACTTC. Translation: CASSIVAGWRQTQYF.

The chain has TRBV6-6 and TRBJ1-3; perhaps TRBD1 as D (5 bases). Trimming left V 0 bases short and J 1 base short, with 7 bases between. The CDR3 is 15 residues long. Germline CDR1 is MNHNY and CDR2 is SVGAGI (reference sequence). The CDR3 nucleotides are TGTGCCAGCAGTTACTCGCAGGGATCTGGAAACACCATATATTTT. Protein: CASSYSQGSGNTIYF.

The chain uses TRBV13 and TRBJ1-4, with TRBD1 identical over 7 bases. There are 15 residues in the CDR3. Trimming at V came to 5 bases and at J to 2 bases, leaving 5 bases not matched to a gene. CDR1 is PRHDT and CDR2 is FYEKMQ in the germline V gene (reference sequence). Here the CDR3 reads CASSPGQATNEKLFF. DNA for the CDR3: TGTGCCAGCAGCCCCGGACAGGCGACTAATGAAAAACTGTTTTTT. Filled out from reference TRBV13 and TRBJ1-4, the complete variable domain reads AAGVIQSPRHLIKEKRETATLKCYPIPRHDTVYWYQQGPGQDPQFLISFYEKMQSDKGSIPDRFSAQQFSDYHSELNMSSLELGDSALYFCASSPGQATNEKLFFGSGTQLSVL.

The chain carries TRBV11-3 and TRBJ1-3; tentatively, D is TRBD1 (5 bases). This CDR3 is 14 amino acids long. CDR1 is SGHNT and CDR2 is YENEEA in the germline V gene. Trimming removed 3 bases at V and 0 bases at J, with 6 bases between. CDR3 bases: TGTGCCAGCAGCTTTGACAGCTCTGGAAACACCATATATTTT. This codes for CASSFDSSGNTIYF.

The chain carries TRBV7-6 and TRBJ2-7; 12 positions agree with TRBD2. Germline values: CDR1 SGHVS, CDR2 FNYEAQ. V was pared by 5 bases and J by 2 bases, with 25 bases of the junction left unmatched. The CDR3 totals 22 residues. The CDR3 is CASSDYVKGTGRTSGIPYEQYF. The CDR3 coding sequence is TGTGCCAGCAGCGATTATGTCAAAGGGACAGGGAGGACTAGCGGGATCCCCTACGAGCAGTACTTC.

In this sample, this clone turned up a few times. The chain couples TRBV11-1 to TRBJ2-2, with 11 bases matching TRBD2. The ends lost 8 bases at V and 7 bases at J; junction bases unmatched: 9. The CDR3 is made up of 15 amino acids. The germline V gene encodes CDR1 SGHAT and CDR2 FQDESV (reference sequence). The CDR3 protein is CASCEVLAGVGELFF. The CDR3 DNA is TGTGCCAGCTGCGAAGTACTAGCGGGGGTCGGGGAGCTGTTTTTT.

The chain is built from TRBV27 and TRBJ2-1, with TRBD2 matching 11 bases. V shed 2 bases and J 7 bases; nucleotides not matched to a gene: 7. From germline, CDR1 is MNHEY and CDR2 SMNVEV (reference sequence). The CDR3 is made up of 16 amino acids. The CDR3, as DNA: TGTGCCAGCAGTTTAGATCGTAGCGGGGGGGCAAATGAGCAGTTCTTC. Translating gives CASSLDRSGGANEQFF.